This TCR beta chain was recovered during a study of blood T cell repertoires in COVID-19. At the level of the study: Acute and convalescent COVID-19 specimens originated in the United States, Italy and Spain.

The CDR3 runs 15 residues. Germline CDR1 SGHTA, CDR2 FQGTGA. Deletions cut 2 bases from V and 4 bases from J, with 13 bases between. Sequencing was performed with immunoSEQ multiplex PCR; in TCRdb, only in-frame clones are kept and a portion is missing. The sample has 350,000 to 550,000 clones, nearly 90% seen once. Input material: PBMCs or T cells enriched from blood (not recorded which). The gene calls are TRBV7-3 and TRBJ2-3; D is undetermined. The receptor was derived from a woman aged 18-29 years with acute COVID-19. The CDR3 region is CASSLSHLTSDTQYF. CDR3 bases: TGTGCCAGCAGCTTATCTCACTTAACTTCAGATACGCAGTATTTT.